This T cell receptor (beta chain) was sequenced during a study of blood T cell repertoires in COVID-19. Study at large: Samples representing acute and convalescent COVID-19 were sourced from the United States, Italy and Spain.

Authors' analysis steps: Cell counts per sample came from amplifying reference gene primers. Sequencing was performed with immunoSEQ multiplex PCR; in TCRdb, only in-frame clones are kept and a portion is missing. The D gene and trimming were derived from the DNA, and the V and J assignments and clone size from that table. The data show over 70,000 clones, 75% to 85% seen once. The junction had 10 bases not matched to a gene; V was cut back by 5 bases and J by 0 bases. CDR3 length: 16 residues. Germline V lookup: CDR1 GTSNPN, CDR2 SVGIG (reference sequence). Sequencing used peripheral blood. The TCR comes from an elderly woman with acute or convalescent COVID-19. V and J are TRBV30 and TRBJ1-3; 7 nucleotides line up with TRBD1. The CDR3 reads CAWDPGQAISGNTIYF. The CDR3 DNA follows: TGTGCCTGGGACCCTGGACAGGCAATCTCTGGAAACACCATATATTTT.